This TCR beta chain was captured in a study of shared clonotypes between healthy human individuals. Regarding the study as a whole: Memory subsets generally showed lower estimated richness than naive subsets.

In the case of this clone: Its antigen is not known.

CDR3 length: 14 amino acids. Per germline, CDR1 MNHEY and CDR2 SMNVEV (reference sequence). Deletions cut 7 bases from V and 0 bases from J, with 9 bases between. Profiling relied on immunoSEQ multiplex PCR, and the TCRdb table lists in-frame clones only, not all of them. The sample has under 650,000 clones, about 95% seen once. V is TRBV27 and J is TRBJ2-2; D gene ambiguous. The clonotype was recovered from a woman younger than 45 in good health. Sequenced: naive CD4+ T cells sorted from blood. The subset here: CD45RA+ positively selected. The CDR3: CASMETSNTGELFF. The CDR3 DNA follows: TGTGCCAGCATGGAGACCTCGAACACCGGGGAGCTGTTTTTT.